This T cell receptor beta chain comes out of a study of blood T cell repertoires in COVID-19. In the study overall: Samples of COVID-19 (acute and convalescent) were obtained from the United States, Italy and Spain.

The data were produced by immunoSEQ multiplex PCR, yet TCRdb's version contains in-frame clones alone and is incomplete. Of around 130,000 clones listed, about four fifths are singletons. This clone was counted a single time. CDR1 and CDR2 from the germline V gene are SGHDT and YYEEEE. This CDR3 has 14 residues. Trimming removed 4 bases at V and 3 bases at J, with 13 bases between. Material: peripheral blood. The clonotype originates from a woman aged 55-75 years with acute or convalescent COVID-19. The chain combines TRBV5-6 with TRBJ1-2; D is perhaps TRBD1 (6 bases). As DNA, the CDR3 is TGTGCCAGCAGCCCCGGACAGCCTTACTATGGCTACACCTTC. It is translated as CASSPGQPYYGYTF.